There are many counts of the clone carrying this T cell receptor (beta chain). V lost 1 base to trimming and J lost 1 base, with 4 bases between them. The CDR3 sequence is 13 residues long. The germline V gene encodes CDR1 SGHDN and CDR2 FVKESK. Using its own MiXCR run on the 5' RACE reads, TCRdb lists one record per CDR3 protein. The table records roughly 290,000 distinct CDR3 sequences, roughly 8.6% of them present only once. The sample comes from a study of identical twins. These data were also reused for a study on yellow fever vaccine responses in identical twins.

V and J are TRBV14 and TRBJ2-5; D is unclear. The sequence was obtained from a woman aged 18-29 years in good health. The sequencing sample was made of CD8+ T cells sorted from blood. The CDR3 spells CASSQATQETQYF. The CDR3 nucleotides are TGTGCCAGCAGCCAAGCTACCCAAGAGACCCAGTACTTC.